This T cell receptor (beta chain) was observed in a study of cytomegalovirus exposure and HLA in healthy donors (dated by TCRdb to 2015 to 2018). Context from the whole study: In an earlier analysis of under 600 of the donors, under 300 Gb of sequence data and 90 million to 120 million unique TCR beta sequences from 180 million or so T cells were reported. Roughly 300 gigabases of sequencing data and around 88 million unique TCR sequences made up an early release that covered approximately 650 HLA-typed donors. Of the roughly 400 genotyped donors, over 70% fell in the genetic ancestry cluster associated with self-reported Caucasian donors. The study was designed to test whether signatures of past pathogen exposure could be identified by cataloging public T cell receptors. Using immunosequencing, the study profiled T cell repertoires from around 680 subjects and related those repertoires to cytomegalovirus serostatus. Along with the approximately 650-subject first cohort, a separate validation cohort of over 90 different subjects was used. To predict cytomegalovirus infection status, the study brought together high-throughput TCR immunosequencing, statistical association of individual TCRs with disease status, and machine learning. A later analysis re-examined previously published TCR beta repertoires from more than 600 donors and added high-resolution HLA genotyping to investigate patterns of TCR occurrence. The later analysis used no new phenotypic data to find candidate immune exposures, relying instead on TCR beta sequences and their occurrence across donors. To decide whether each TCR beta V gene segment behaved as functional or pseudogenic, an earlier analysis of some 600 of the donors relied on high-throughput TCR beta sequencing. Donor age, sex, ethnicity and CMV serostatus were compiled together with the repertoire data. Genome-wide SNP genotypes for about three fifths of the roughly 670 donors were used in a later genetic analysis, which treated that subset as a discovery cohort. All discovery cohort repertoires had been generated using a single sequencing platform. Class I and class II HLA loci were covered by the typing at four-digit resolution. The number of typed donors differed by locus: about 629-630 for A, B, C, DRB1 and DQB1; 522 for DQA1; approximately 600 for DPA1; and about 450 for DPB1. Because of strong linkage in the cohort, five DR-DQ haplotypes were treated as single units for association and clustering. On average, approximately 250,000 unique TCR beta nucleotide sequences were sequenced per donor among a few hundred genotyped donors of the cohort, with around 19% of those sequences being non-productive. Overall results and qualifications from the work: In vitro tests confirmed that a few of the cytomegalovirus-associated TCR beta chains recognize cytomegalovirus antigens. A later analysis associated 17,000 or so TCR beta sequences with specific HLA alleles at a false discovery rate of 0.05. Most CMV-associated TCR beta chains appeared to be HLA-restricted in a later analysis, and the HLA associations seemed to be driven largely by CMV exposure. The authors suggested that the approach could potentially be generalized to other disease states and immunological phenotypes. The only immune exposure information available for the cohort was CMV serostatus. In a later analysis, HLA-associated TCR beta chains showed more clonal expansion and lower generation probabilities than non-associated chains that were equally common. In a later analysis, TCR association rates were found to vary across HLA loci, with the most associated TCRs seen for DRB1 alleles and the fewest for HLA-C alleles. The earlier analysis of approximately 590 of the donors excluded roughly 16 rarely observed V segments, including chromosome 9 orphons, because counts were too low. In an earlier analysis of approximately 590 of the donors, most TCR beta V segments appeared in productive rearrangements about 90% or about 30% of the time, broadly matching IMGT annotations. Assigning TCR associations to individual alleles was difficult when HLA alleles, especially DR and DQ, strongly co-occurred. Because HLA typing was unavailable for some donors at each locus, only the typed subset was used in association tests. In this cohort, only TCR beta chains were sequenced, and detectable features were limited by the absence of alpha or paired-chain data. According to a later analysis, parvovirus B19, influenza, CMV and Epstein-Barr virus appeared linked to several top co-occurrence clusters. The 87-base-pair reads could not distinguish some IMGT-functional V segments, including TRBV6-2 and TRBV6-3, so those segments were excluded. A further reported finding was that TCR beta sequences accurately predicted the HLA-A and HLA-B alleles for most subjects in the first cohort. Correlated functional status among segregating V segments might reflect linkage disequilibrium, but an unknown experimental factor could not be ruled out. Sequencing depth was assumed to be roughly uniform across donors in the presence/absence analyses, though that assumption may not hold. The classifier was reported to diagnose cytomegalovirus status with high specificity and sensitivity in both the original and validation cohorts. Most TCR sequences were observed very rarely across donors, whereas some public TCRs were present in many individuals. A later genetic analysis associated a missense DCLRE1C variant with V-gene and J-gene trimming of TCR beta chains, and an independent cohort replicated the association. A cluster of highly shared sequence variants was judged likely to be a technical artifact of the sequencing pipeline. The study gave a list of about 170 TCR beta chains associated with cytomegalovirus. According to a later genetic analysis, donors in an Asian-associated ancestry cluster had fewer N-insertions in productive TCRs than the approximately 650-donor mean.

The cohort was made up of 500 to 850 healthy bone marrow donors. At the time of sampling, every cohort member was nominally healthy, though immune exposures that went unrecorded were likely present. The donor was CMV seropositive and belonged to the group of around 300 seropositive cohort members. A peripheral blood sample was provided by each donor, and peripheral blood mononuclear cells were used for TCR beta sequencing. The Qiagen DNeasy Blood Extraction Kit was used to extract genomic DNA from the blood cell samples. The CDR3, cysteine through phenylalanine, is 13 amino acids long. The retained sequence is limited to the CDR3, 39 bases, with the frame set at the first base. The germline V gene encodes CDR1 SNHLY and CDR2 FYNNEI. The V end loses 6 bases and the J end loses 4 bases, and a stretch of 12 bases separates them. Libraries were prepared through the immunoSEQ multiplex PCR assay. A mixture of 60 forward primers for TCR Vbeta segments and 13 reverse primers for TCR Jbeta segments was used in the multiplex PCR. A multiplex PCR assay on genomic DNA amplified the CDR3 region of rearranged TCR beta genes. The amplified TCR beta libraries were sequenced on the Illumina HiSeq System as 87-base-pair reads. The original pipeline was this. Across the 500 to 850 repertoires, a later analysis counted about 81 million unique TCR beta chains, some 11 million of which were shared by at least two donors. Raw reads were error-corrected and collapsed into unique sequences by a nearest-neighbor algorithm in which closely related sequences were merged to remove PCR and sequencing errors. CDR3 sequences were aligned to IMGT reference sequences to assign V, D and J gene segments. For a sequence to be retained, a match of at least six nucleotides to both a V gene segment and a J gene segment was required. Rearrangements were called productive when the CDR3 lacked stop codons and stayed in frame with V and J; all others were non-productive. Following IMGT convention, CDR3 was defined as the stretch from the second conserved V-encoded cysteine to the conserved J-encoded phenylalanine. In an earlier analysis of more than 550 of the donors, sequences lacking an unambiguous match to a single V gene segment were excluded. An earlier analysis of several hundred of the donors called V segments functional above 56.7% productive rearrangements and segregating when the between-donor standard deviation exceeded 5%. To diagnose cytomegalovirus status from the catalog of TCR beta chain sequences, a statistical classification framework was built. In a later analysis, V and J genes were assigned by comparing TCR nucleotide sequences against IMGT/GENE-DB human TR gene sequences. In a later analysis, CDR3 sequences and most-parsimonious VDJ recombination scenarios were assigned using the TCRdist pipeline. In a later analysis, every TCR beta chain was defined by the combination of its CDR3 amino acid sequence and its V-gene family, and reads without a unique V-gene family were dropped. To address suspected cross-contamination and a sequencing artifact, a later analysis removed several hundred highly shared, low-generation-probability nucleotide sequences. A later analysis calculated a clonal expansion index for each public chain from normalized within-repertoire ranks of inferred template counts. A later analysis computed generation probabilities with a VDJ recombination model fitted to out-of-frame rearrangements, and checked the results against IGoR. Hypergeometric tests were used in a later analysis to score TCR-TCR, TCR-HLA and TCR-CMV co-occurrence, with a repertoire-size bias correction applied to the TCR pairs. A later analysis estimated false discovery rates by permuting HLA or CMV assignments 20 times. A later analysis grouped co-occurring TCRs with DBSCAN, adding TCRdist sequence similarity when clustering within HLA-allele-positive subsets. For co-occurrence clustering, repertoires with fewer than 30,000 or more than 120,000 public chains were excluded, along with about five repertoires with anomalous nucleotide sharing. TCRdb limited this immuneACCESS table to in-frame rearrangements with V and J called. A share of clones is missing; checked studies link under half to unresolved V genes, and the rest is unexplained. For V, J and clone size, that table is used; D and trimming come from the DNA. This sample's table has entries for 200,000 to 250,000 clones. The ten biggest clones cover approximately 1% of the sample.

A note on this clone: Its target antigen remains unknown.

The sample comprised PBMCs. This chain joins TRBV2 to TRBJ1-1; TRBD1 might be the D gene, on 6 matching bases. This TCR derives from a woman in her twenties or thirties in good health and CMV-seropositive. CDR3 reads: CASRGPRGTEAFF. The DNA reads as follows: TGTGCCAGCAGGGGTCCCAGGGGCACTGAAGCTTTCTTT.